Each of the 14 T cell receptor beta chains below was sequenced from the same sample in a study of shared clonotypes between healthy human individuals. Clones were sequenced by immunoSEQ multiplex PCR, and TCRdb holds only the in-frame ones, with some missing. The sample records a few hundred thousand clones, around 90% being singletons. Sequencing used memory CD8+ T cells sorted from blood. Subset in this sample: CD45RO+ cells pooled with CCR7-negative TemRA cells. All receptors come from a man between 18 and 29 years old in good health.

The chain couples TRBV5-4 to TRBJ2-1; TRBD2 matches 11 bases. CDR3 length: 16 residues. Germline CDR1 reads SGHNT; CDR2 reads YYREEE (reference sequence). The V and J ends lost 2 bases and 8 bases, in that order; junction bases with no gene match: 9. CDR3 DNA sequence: TGTGCCAGCAGCTTCGCTCAACTAGCGGGGGAGGATGAGCAGTTCTTC. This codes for CASSFAQLAGEDEQFF. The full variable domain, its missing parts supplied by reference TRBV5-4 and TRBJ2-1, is ETGVTQSPTHLIKTRGQQVTLRCSSQSGHNTVSWYQQALGQGPQFIFQYYREEENGRGNFPPRFSGLQFPNYSSELNVNALELDDSALYLCASSFAQLAGEDEQFFGPGTRLTVL.

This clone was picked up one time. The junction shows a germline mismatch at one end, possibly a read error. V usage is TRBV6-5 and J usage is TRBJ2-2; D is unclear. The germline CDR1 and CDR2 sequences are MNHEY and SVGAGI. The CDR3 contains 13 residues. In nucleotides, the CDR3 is TGTGCCAGCAGTTACGCAGTCACCAGGGAGCTGTTTTTT. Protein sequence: CASSYAVTRELFF.

CDR3 sequence reads: CASSPIALAKNIQYF. CDR3 nucleotide sequence: TGCGCCAGCAGCCCGATAGCCCTAGCCAAAAACATTCAGTACTTC. V and J are TRBV4-1 and TRBJ2-4; D is undetermined. The CDR3 loop spans 15 amino acids. CDR1 is MGHRA, CDR2 YSYEKL, per germline. The ends were cut back, 4 bases at V and 0 bases at J, with 10 bases in the middle.

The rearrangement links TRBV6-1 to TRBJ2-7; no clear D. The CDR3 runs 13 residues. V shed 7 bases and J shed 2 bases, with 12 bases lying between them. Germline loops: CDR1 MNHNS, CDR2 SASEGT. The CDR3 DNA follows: TGTGCCAGCAAACAGCTACCGACCTACGAGCAGTACTTC. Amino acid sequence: CASKQLPTYEQYF.

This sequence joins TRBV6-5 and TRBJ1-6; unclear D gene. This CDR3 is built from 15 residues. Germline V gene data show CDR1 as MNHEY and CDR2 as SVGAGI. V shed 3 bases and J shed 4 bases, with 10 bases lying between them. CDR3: CASSYSGIYNSPLHF. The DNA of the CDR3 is TGTGCCAGCAGTTATTCCGGGATATATAATTCACCCCTCCACTTT.

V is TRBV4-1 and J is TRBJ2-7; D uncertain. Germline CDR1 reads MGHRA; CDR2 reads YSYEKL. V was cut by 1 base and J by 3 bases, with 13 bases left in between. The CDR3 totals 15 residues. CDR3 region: CASSQAAVGGYEQYF. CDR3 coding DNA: TGCGCCAGCAGCCAAGCGGCCGTAGGCGGCTACGAGCAGTACTTC.

The CDR3, as DNA: TGTGCCAGCAGGGAAGGACAGTCCCCAGATACGCAGTATTTT. Translated, it gives CASREGQSPDTQYF. The chain employs TRBV27 and TRBJ2-3; a weak D match, TRBD1 (6 bases). Germline CDR1 MNHEY, CDR2 SMNVEV (reference sequence). The CDR3 is 14 amino acids. V was trimmed by 6 bases and J by 4 bases, leaving 14 bases between them.

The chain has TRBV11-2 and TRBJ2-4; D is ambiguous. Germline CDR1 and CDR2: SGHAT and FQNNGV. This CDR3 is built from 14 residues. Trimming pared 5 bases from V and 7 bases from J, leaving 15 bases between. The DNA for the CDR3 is TGTGCCAGCAGCCCAGTCGGAACCCAGAACATTCAGTACTTC. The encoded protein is CASSPVGTQNIQYF.

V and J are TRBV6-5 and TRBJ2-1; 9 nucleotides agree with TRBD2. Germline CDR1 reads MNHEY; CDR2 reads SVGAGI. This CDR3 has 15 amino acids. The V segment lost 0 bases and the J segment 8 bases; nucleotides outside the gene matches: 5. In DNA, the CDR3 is TGTGCCAGCAGTTACTCGAGGCTAGCGGGACATGAGCAGTTCTTC. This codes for CASSYSRLAGHEQFF.

CDR3 sequence: CASSFGRRVTYEQYF. The CDR3 bases are TGTGCCAGCAGTTTCGGGCGCCGGGTAACCTACGAGCAGTACTTC. The V call is TRBV6-6, the J call TRBJ2-7; D not resolved. CDR3 length equals 15 residues. Trimming stripped 4 bases from V and 2 bases from J, with 15 bases between. Germline CDR1 reads MNHNY; CDR2 reads SVGAGI (reference sequence).

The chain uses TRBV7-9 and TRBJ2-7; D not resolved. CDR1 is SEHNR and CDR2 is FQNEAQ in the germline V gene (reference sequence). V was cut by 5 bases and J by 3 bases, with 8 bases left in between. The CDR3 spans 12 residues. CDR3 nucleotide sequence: TGTGCCAGCAGCATTAACGGCTACGAGCAGTACTTC. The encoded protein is CASSINGYEQYF. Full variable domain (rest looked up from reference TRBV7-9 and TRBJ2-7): DTGVSQNPRHKITKRGQNVTFRCDPISEHNRLYWYRQTLGQGPEFLTYFQNEAQLEKSRLLSDRFSAERPKGSFSTLEIQRTEQGDSAMYLCASSINGYEQYFGPGTRLTVT.

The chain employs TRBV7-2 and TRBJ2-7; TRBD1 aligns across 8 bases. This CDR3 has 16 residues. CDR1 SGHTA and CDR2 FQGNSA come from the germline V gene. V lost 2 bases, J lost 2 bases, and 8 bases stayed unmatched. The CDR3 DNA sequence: TGTGCCAGCAGCTTACACAGGGGGGAAGGCCCCTACGAGCAGTACTTC. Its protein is CASSLHRGEGPYEQYF.

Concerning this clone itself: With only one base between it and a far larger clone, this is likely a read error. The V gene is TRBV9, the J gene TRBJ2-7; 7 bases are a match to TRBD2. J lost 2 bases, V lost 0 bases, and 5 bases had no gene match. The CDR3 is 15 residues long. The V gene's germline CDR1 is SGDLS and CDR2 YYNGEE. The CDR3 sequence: CASSVGRLAAYEQYF. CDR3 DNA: TGTGCCAGCAGCGTAGGTAGACTAGCTGCCTACGAGCAGTACTTC. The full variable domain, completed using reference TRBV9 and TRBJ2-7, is DSGVTQTPKHLITATGQRVTLRCSPRSGDLSVYWYQQSLDQGLQFLIQYYNGEERAKGNILERFSAQQFPDLHSELNLSSLELGDSALYFCASSVGRLAAYEQYFGPGTRLTVT.

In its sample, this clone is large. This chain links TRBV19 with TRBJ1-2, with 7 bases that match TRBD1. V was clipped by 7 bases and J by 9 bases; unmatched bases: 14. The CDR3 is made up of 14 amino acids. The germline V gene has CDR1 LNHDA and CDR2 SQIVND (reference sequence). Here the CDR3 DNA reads TGTGCCAGTACCCTGACCCCGGGACAGAAAAGCTACACCTTC. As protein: CASTLTPGQKSYTF.